This T cell receptor (beta chain) was profiled in a study of T cell repertoires in aging, cancer and after chemotherapy (dated by TCRdb to the late 2010s). About the full investigation: Donors were distributed across six age groups ranging from 30 or younger to 70 or older, with at least three individuals included per group. Healthy donor control TCR repertoires were recorded over several months to years and showed clear clonal overlap across re-sampling. Roughly 10 million TCR reads were contained in the full dataset. To examine immunoaging and T cell reconstitution after chemotherapy, the study profiled TCR beta repertoires in peripheral blood from healthy donors and cancer patients. The cohort comprised over 200 cancer patients, 94 with hematological and approximately 120 with solid cancers, plus 95 healthy donors as a reference group. Broader findings and caveats from the paper: It was noted by the authors that conclusions about immunological memory after chemotherapy cannot be drawn from the repertoire data. In both cancer cohorts, median generation probability rose over the chemotherapy interval, which suggests that the repertoire was reconstituted through rebound thymic output. In healthy donors, the decline in TCR diversity with age was mainly explained by loss of richness, whereas in cancer patients loss of evenness was also found to contribute. Compared with age-matched healthy donors, untreated patients with hematological or solid cancers had significantly lower TCR diversity and higher clonality in blood.

Multiplex touch-down PCR with a mixed TRB-A/B primer pool was used to amplify rearranged TRB sequences covering the V, D and J segments. Two consecutive PCR reactions with Phusion HS II polymerase added Illumina adapters and sample indices to the amplicons. After gel purification with the NucleoSpin Gel and PCR Clean-up kit, the amplicons were checked using Qubit and an Agilent 2100 Bioanalyzer. The libraries were sequenced on an Illumina MiSeq with 600-cycle, single-indexed, paired-end runs. Per the authors' processing: Processing of the TRB sequences was carried out with MiXCR versions 2.12 and 3.0.5. A clone was defined as each unique CDR3 nucleotide sequence, and only productive sequences supported by at least two reads were kept. Repertoire metrics included Shannon diversity, evenness, clonality (one minus evenness), and alpha-parameterized diversity profiles from alpha 0 to 5. Generation probabilities of clones in paired pre- and post-chemotherapy samples were computed with the IGoR algorithm. The public sequencing data were trimmed at Q25 with fastp and processed into clonotypes with MiXCR by TCRdb, which kept only in-frame beta chains. All rows with the same CDR3 protein become a single entry with the most common DNA and genes. Clone size and V and J calls follow TCRdb, not the original study. The sample profile shows 5,000 or so distinct CDR3 sequences; approximately 30% of them were found once. The leading ten clones occupy 15% to 20% of the sample.

Instead of sorted cells or RNA, genomic DNA extracted from peripheral blood served as the source for amplifying TCR beta rearrangements. The germline V gene (reference sequence) gives CDR1 as LNHDA and CDR2 as SQIVND. V is clipped by 7 bases and J by 4 bases, and the sequence between their germline boundaries is 26 bases long. From the cysteine up to the phenylalanine, the CDR3 has a length of 19 residues. The entry retains the CDR3 DNA only, 57 bases that are in frame from base 1. This clonotype is classified as medium-sized (0.01 to 0.1%). Its antigen remains unidentified. Within one base of it there is no much larger clone, and no base qualities were kept.

The rearranged segments are TRBV19 and TRBJ2-6; the D gene could be either TRBD1 or TRBD2, each agreeing at 5 bases. Material for sequencing was blood. The TCR comes from a human donor in good health. The nucleotide sequence reads TGTGCCAGTAACCAACCCGGTGATATGGGGCCGGGGGGGGCCAACGTCCTGACTTTC. It codes for CASNQPGDMGPGGANVLTF. Joined to the reference TRBV19 and TRBJ2-6 proteins, this CDR3 gives the full variable domain: DGGITQSPKYLFRKEGQNVTLSCEQNLNHDAMYWYRQDPGQGLRLIYYSQIVNDFQKGDIAEGYSVSREKKESFPLTVTSAQKNPTAFYLCASNQPGDMGPGGANVLTFGAGSRLTVL.